This T cell receptor beta chain was recovered during a study of cytotoxic CD8 clonotypes in ibrutinib-treated CLL. The method was immunoSEQ multiplex PCR; TCRdb's version includes in-frame clones alone and lacks a portion of them. The data show about 130,000 clones, 75% to 85% seen once. Germline values: CDR1 LNHDA, CDR2 SQIVND (reference sequence). There are 14 residues in the CDR3. The V segment lost 5 bases and the J segment 4 bases; nucleotides outside the gene matches: 8. In its sample, this clone was seen a few times. V usage is TRBV19 and J usage is TRBJ2-7; 7 bases align to TRBD1. Sequenced material: PBMCs, taken after 12 months of ibrutinib treatment. The sequence was collected from a human donor with chronic lymphocytic leukemia. This chain's CDR3 is CASSHRDRAYEQYF. CDR3 coding DNA: TGTGCCAGTAGTCACCGGGACAGAGCGTACGAGCAGTACTTC. Full variable domain (outside the CDR3, taken from reference TRBV19 and TRBJ2-7): DGGITQSPKYLFRKEGQNVTLSCEQNLNHDAMYWYRQDPGQGLRLIYYSQIVNDFQKGDIAEGYSVSREKKESFPLTVTSAQKNPTAFYLCASSHRDRAYEQYFGPGTRLTVT.